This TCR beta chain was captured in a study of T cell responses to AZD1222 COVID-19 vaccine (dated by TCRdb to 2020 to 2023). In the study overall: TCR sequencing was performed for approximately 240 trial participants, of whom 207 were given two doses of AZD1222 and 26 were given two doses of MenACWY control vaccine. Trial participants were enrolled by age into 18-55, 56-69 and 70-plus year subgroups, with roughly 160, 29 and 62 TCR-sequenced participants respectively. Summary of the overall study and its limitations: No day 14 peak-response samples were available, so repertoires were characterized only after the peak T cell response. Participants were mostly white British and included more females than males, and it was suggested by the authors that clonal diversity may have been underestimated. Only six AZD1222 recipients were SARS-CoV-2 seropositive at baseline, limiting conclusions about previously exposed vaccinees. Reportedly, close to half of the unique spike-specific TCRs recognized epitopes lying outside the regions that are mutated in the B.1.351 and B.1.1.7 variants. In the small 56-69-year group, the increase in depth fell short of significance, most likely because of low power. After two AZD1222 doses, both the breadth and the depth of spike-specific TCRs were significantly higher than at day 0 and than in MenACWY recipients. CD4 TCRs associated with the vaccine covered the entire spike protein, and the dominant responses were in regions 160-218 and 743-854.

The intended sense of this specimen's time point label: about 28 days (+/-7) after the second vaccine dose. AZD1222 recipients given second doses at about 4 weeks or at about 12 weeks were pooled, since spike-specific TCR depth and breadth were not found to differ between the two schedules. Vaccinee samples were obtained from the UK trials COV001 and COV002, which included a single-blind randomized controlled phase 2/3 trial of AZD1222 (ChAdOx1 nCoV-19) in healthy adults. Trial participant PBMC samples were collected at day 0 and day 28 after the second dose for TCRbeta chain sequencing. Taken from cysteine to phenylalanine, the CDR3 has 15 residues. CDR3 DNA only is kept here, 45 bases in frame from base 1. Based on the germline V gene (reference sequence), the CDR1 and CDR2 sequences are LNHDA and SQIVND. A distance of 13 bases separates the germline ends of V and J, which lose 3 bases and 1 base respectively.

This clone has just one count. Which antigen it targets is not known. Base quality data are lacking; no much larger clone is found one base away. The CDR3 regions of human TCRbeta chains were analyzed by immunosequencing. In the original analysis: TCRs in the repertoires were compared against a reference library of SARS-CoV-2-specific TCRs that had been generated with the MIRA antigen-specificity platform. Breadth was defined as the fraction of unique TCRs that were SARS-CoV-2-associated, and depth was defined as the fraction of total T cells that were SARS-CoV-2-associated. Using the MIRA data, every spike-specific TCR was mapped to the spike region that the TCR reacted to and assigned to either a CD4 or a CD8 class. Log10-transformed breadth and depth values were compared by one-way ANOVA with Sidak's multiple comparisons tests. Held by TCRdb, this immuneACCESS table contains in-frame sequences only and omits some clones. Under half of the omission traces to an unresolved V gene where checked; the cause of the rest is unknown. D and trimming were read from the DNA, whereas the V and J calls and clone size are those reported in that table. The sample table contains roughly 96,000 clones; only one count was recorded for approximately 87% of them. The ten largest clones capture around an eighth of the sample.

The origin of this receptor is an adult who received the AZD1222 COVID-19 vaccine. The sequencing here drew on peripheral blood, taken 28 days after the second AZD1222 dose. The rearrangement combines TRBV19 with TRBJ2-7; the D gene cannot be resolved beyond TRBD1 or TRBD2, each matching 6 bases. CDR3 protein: CASSIQGGQSYEQYF. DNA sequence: TGTGCCAGTAGTATTCAAGGGGGGCAATCCTACGAGCAGTACTTC.